The 16 T cell receptor beta chains presented below share a single source sample, sequenced in a study of T cell responses to AZD1222 COVID-19 vaccine (dated by TCRdb to the early 2020s). This sample's time point label indicates: baseline before first vaccination. The method behind the library was the immunoSEQ multiplex PCR assay. In TCRdb, the immuneACCESS table is reduced to in-frame sequences with V and J assigned. These tables do not hold every clone; where another copy was compared, an unresolved V gene accounts for under half, and the others remain unexplained. The sample table records about 92,000 clones; 90% of these occur just once. The ten largest make up about 26% of the sample. Sequencing was performed on peripheral blood, taken on day 0 of AZD1222 vaccination. These TCRs come from an adult in good health.

This sequence joins TRBV10-3 and TRBJ2-3, with 8 bases matching TRBD1. This CDR3 region has 15 residues. V was pared by 3 bases and J by 2 bases, with 4 bases of the junction left unmatched. Germline CDR1 reads ENHRY; CDR2 reads SYGVKD. Here the CDR3 DNA reads TGTGCCATCAGTGATCCAGGGGGCCACACAGATACGCAGTATTTT. This encodes CAISDPGGHTDTQYF.

The chain combines TRBV19 with TRBJ1-1; D gene ambiguous. The CDR3 extends over 11 amino acids. Germline V gene sequence: CDR1 LNHDA, CDR2 SQIVND (reference sequence). V dropped 9 bases and J dropped 7 bases, with 12 bases sitting between them. The CDR3 here is CASRLADEAFF. As DNA, the CDR3 is TGTGCCAGCCGCCTCGCTGATGAAGCTTTCTTT.

J is TRBJ2-7 and V is TRBV11-2; 12 nucleotides match TRBD1. The CDR3 runs 16 residues. Germline values: CDR1 SGHAT, CDR2 FQNNGV. The V and J ends lost 0 bases and 7 bases, in that order; junction bases with no gene match: 7. The DNA for the CDR3 is TGTGCCAGCAGCTTAGAATTCGGGACAGGGGGCACGGAGCAGTACTTC. Translation gives CASSLEFGTGGTEQYF.

The chain combines TRBV6-5 with TRBJ2-2; 9 nucleotides align to TRBD2. CDR1 and CDR2 from the germline V gene are MNHEY and SVGAGI. This CDR3 is 15 amino acids long. V shed 6 bases and J 7 bases; nucleotides not matched to a gene: 9. The CDR3 protein is CASRTREGLNGELFF. Written as DNA, the CDR3 is TGTGCCAGCAGGACGCGGGAGGGCCTAAACGGGGAGCTGTTTTTT.

This sequence joins TRBV19 and TRBJ2-5; perhaps TRBD2 as D (6 bases). The length of the CDR3 is 15 residues. Germline V CDR1 and CDR2: LNHDA, SQIVND (reference sequence). The V and J ends lost 0 bases and 9 bases respectively, with 17 bases between them. CDR3 region: CASSIDSGRNKPQYF. The CDR3 DNA reads as TGTGCCAGTAGTATAGATAGCGGCAGAAACAAACCCCAGTACTTC.

The V gene is TRBV6-2 or TRBV6-3, the J gene TRBJ1-1, with D possibly being TRBD1 (6 bases). V was cut by 4 bases and J by 0 bases, with 9 bases left in between. The CDR3 sequence is 14 residues long. Germline V gives CDR1 MNHEY, CDR2 SVGEGT. For the CDR3, the DNA is TGTGCCAGCAGTTCGGACAGTGTGAACACTGAAGCTTTCTTT. It encodes CASSSDSVNTEAFF.

CDR3 sequence: CATDRGQSYEQYF. The CDR3 nucleotides read TGTGCGACCGACAGGGGGCAATCCTACGAGCAGTACTTC. The V gene is TRBV6-1, the J gene TRBJ2-7; 10 bases map to TRBD1. Germline CDR1 reads MNHNS; CDR2 reads SASEGT. There are 13 residues in the CDR3.

The V call is TRBV28, the J call TRBJ1-3, with 8 bases that match TRBD1. Germline CDR1 and CDR2: MDHEN and SYDVKM. This CDR3 is 15 amino acids long. The ends lost 8 bases at V and 0 bases at J; junction bases unmatched: 6. The CDR3 bases are TGTGCCAGCGGCCGCACAGGGGGCTCTGGAAACACCATATATTTT. Protein: CASGRTGGSGNTIYF.

CDR3 bases: TGTGCCAGTAGTATCGATCGCTCGAACTCTGGAAACACCATATATTTT. Its translation is CASSIDRSNSGNTIYF. V usage is TRBV19 and J usage is TRBJ1-3; D ambiguous. Germline V gene lookup returns CDR1 LNHDA and CDR2 SQIVND (reference sequence). This CDR3 spans 16 amino acids. The V gene lost 3 bases and the J gene lost 0 bases, with 12 bases spanning the gap.

The CDR3 nucleotides are TGTGCCACCAGTGAACCCCCGGGACAGGGAGGTGAAAAACTGTTTTTT. Protein: CATSEPPGQGGEKLFF. The chain links TRBV24-1 to TRBJ1-4; 9 bases are shared with TRBD1. The germline CDR1 and CDR2 sequences are KGHDR and SFDVKD. The CDR3 totals 16 residues. The V and J ends lost 4 bases and 7 bases, in that order; junction bases with no gene match: 9.

This clone was detected only once. The J gene is TRBJ1-5, the V gene TRBV24-1, with D possibly TRBD1 on 5 matching bases. This CDR3 has 15 amino acids. CDR1 is KGHDR, CDR2 SFDVKD, per germline. Trimming left V 5 bases short and J 4 bases short, with 14 bases between. CDR3 DNA sequence: TGTGCCACCAGTGGGGCGGGGGGGAAAAATCAGCCCCAGCATTTT. Translation gives CATSGAGGKNQPQHF.

The count of this clone is one. The genes are TRBV11-1 and TRBJ2-1, with TRBD2 identical over 14 bases. This CDR3 is built from 16 residues. V shed 2 bases, J shed 7 bases, and the junction held 4 bases outside the gene matches. The germline gives CDR1 SGHAT, CDR2 FQDESV (reference sequence). The CDR3 region is CASSLQGLAGENEQFF. In DNA, the CDR3 is TGTGCCAGCAGCTTACAGGGACTAGCGGGAGAAAATGAGCAGTTCTTC. Full variable domain (outside the CDR3, taken from reference TRBV11-1 and TRBJ2-1): EAEVAQSPRYKITEKSQAVAFWCDPISGHATLYWYRQILGQGPELLVQFQDESVVDDSQLPKDRFSAERLKGVDSTLKIQPAELGDSAMYLCASSLQGLAGENEQFFGPGTRLTVL.

Remarks on this clone: One junction end disagrees with the germline gene, perhaps due to a read error. The chain uses TRBV9 and TRBJ1-1; perhaps TRBD1 as D (5 bases). The CDR3 has 14 amino acids. Germline values: CDR1 SGDLS, CDR2 YYNGEE. The CDR3 is CASSVGPGTPDAFF. The CDR3 nucleotides read TGTGCCAGCAGCGTAGGCCCCGGGACCCCTGATGCTTTCTTT.

The chain carries TRBV4-2 and TRBJ2-1, with D possibly being TRBD1 or TRBD2 (7 bases each). The CDR3 runs 15 residues. The germline V and J ends were trimmed by 1 base and 6 bases, with 13 bases remaining between them. CDR1 LGHNA and CDR2 YNFKEQ come from the germline V gene. The CDR3 region is CASSQVGRGLNEQFF. CDR3 DNA: TGTGCCAGCAGCCAAGTGGGGAGGGGGCTCAATGAGCAGTTCTTC.

V usage is TRBV9 and J usage is TRBJ2-3; D gene uncertain. This CDR3 spans 16 amino acids. The V gene's germline CDR1 is SGDLS and CDR2 YYNGEE. V was shortened by 0 bases and J by 4 bases, with 15 bases between the two germline ends. This CDR3 is CASSVEATTTPDTQYF. The CDR3 DNA follows: TGTGCCAGCAGCGTAGAGGCTACCACGACCCCAGATACGCAGTATTTT.

V is TRBV14 and J is TRBJ2-1, with 8 bases lining up with TRBD2. Germline CDR1 and CDR2: SGHDN and FVKESK. The CDR3 loop spans 16 amino acids. Trimming at V came to 5 bases and at J to 5 bases, leaving 11 bases not matched to a gene. The CDR3 spells CASSAQLAVRNNEQFF. The CDR3 nucleotides read TGTGCCAGCAGCGCGCAACTAGCGGTCAGAAACAATGAGCAGTTCTTC.